This TCR beta chain was documented in a study of OX40 agonist ivuxolimab in advanced cancers. The ends were cut back, 3 bases at V and 0 bases at J, with 18 bases in the middle. There are 17 residues in the CDR3. Per germline, CDR1 SGHDN and CDR2 FVKESK. Assay: immunoSEQ multiplex PCR; the TCRdb copy retains only in-frame clones and omits some. The sample carries fewer than 95,000 clones, roughly four fifths recorded once. The TCR sequence derives from an adult with an advanced solid tumor such as melanoma, head and neck, liver or kidney cancer. The chain employs TRBV14 and TRBJ2-7; no clear D. Material: CD4+ or CD8+ T cells sorted from blood, obtained in a trial of the OX40 agonist ivuxolimab. The CDR3 protein is CASSQYPFGSSSYEQYV. The DNA for the CDR3 is TGTGCCAGCAGCCAGTACCCTTTTGGGTCCAGCTCCTACGAGCAGTACGTC.